This T cell receptor beta chain derives from a study of cytomegalovirus exposure and HLA in healthy donors. This clone was counted once. The CDR3 runs 13 residues. Trimming cost V 4 bases and J 8 bases; bases outside gene matches: 5. Germline V gene lookup returns CDR1 SGDLS and CDR2 YYNGEE. Primers for the PCR totalled 60 Vbeta and 13 Jbeta. TCRdb's copy holds only in-frame clones and misses some; the assay was immunoSEQ multiplex PCR. This sample has about 140,000 clones; 80% occur once, and the top ten carry about 6.5%. The rearrangement uses TRBV9 and TRBJ2-1; the match to TRBD2 covers 8 bases. This receptor was taken from a man aged 40-49 years in good health and CMV-seropositive. Sequencing was performed on PBMCs. Written as DNA, the CDR3 is TGTGCCAGCAGCCCCCGGGGGGGCGATGAGCAGTTCTTC. Translation: CASSPRGGDEQFF.